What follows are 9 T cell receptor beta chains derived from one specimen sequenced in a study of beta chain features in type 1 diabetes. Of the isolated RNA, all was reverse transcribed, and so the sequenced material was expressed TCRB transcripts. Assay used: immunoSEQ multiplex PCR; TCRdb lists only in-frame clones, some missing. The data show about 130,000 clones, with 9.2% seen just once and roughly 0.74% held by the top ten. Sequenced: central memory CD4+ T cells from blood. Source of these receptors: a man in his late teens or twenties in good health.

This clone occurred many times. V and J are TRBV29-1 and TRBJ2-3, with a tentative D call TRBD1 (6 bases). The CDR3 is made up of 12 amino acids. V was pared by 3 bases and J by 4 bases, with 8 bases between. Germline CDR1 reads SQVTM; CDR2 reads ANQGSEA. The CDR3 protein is CSVDEGADTQYF. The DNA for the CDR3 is TGCAGCGTTGACGAGGGGGCAGATACGCAGTATTTT.

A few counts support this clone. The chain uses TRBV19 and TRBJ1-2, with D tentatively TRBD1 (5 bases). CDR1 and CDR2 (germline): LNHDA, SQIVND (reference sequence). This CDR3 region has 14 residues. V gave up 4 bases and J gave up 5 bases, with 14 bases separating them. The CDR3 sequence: CASSTDGAGYGYTF. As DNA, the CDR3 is TGTGCCAGTAGTACCGACGGAGCAGGGTATGGCTACACCTTC.

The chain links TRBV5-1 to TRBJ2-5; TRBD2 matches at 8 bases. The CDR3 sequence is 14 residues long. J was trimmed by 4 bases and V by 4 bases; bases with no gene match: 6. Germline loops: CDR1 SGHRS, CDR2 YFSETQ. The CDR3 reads CASSGGTRGETQYF. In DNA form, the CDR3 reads TGCGCCAGCAGCGGAGGGACTAGGGGAGAGACCCAGTACTTC.

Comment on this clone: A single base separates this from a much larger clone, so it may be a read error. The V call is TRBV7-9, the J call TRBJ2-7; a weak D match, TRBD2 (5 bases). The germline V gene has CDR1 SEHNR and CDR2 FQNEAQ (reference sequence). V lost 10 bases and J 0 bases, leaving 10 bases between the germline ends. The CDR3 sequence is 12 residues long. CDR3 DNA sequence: TGTGCCACACCACGGGGCTCCTACGAGCAGTACTTC. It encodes CATPRGSYEQYF.

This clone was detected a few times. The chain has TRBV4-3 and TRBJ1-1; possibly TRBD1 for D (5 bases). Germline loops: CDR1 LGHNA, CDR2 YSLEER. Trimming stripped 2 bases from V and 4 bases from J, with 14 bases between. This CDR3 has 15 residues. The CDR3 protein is CASSQNYRLVTEAFF. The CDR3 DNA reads TGCGCCAGCAGCCAAAACTACAGGTTGGTCACTGAAGCTTTCTTT.

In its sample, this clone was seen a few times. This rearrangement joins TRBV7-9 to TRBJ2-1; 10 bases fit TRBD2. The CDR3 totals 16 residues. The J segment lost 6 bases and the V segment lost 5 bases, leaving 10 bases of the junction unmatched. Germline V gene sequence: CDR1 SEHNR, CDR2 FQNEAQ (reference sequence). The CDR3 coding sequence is TGTGCCAGCAGCGGGGGCGGACTAGCGGTGACCAATGAGCAGTTCTTC. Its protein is CASSGGGLAVTNEQFF.

The CDR3 coding sequence is TGTGCCAGCAGCTTAGGATATACAGGGTCCCAAGAGACCCAGTACTTC. It codes for CASSLGYTGSQETQYF. The chain carries TRBV7-2 and TRBJ2-5; D may be TRBD1 (6 bases). CDR3 size: 16 residues. Germline-derived CDR1 and CDR2 are SGHTA and FQGNSA. V was shortened by 1 base and J by 1 base, with 13 bases between the two germline ends. The whole variable domain, remainder taken from reference TRBV7-2 and TRBJ2-5, is GAGVSQSPSNKVTEKGKDVELRCDPISGHTALYWYRQSLGQGLEFLIYFQGNSAPDKSGLPSDRFSAERTGGSVSTLTIQRTQQEDSAVYLCASSLGYTGSQETQYFGPGTRLLVL.

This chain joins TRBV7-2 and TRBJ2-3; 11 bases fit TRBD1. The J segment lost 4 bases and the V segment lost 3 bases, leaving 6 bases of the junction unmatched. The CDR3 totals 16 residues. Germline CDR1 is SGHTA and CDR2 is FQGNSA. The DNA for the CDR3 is TGTGCCAGCAGCTTCCTAGGACAGGGGGCTTCAGATACGCAGTATTTT. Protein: CASSFLGQGASDTQYF. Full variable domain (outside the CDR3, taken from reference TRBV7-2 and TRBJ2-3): GAGVSQSPSNKVTEKGKDVELRCDPISGHTALYWYRQSLGQGLEFLIYFQGNSAPDKSGLPSDRFSAERTGGSVSTLTIQRTQQEDSAVYLCASSFLGQGASDTQYFGPGTRLTVL.

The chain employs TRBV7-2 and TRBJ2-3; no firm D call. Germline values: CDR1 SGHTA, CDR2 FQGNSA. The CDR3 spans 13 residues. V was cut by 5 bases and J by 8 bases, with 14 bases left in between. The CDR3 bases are TGTGCCAGCAGCCAAGAGTTCGATGGTACGCAGTATTTT. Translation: CASSQEFDGTQYF.